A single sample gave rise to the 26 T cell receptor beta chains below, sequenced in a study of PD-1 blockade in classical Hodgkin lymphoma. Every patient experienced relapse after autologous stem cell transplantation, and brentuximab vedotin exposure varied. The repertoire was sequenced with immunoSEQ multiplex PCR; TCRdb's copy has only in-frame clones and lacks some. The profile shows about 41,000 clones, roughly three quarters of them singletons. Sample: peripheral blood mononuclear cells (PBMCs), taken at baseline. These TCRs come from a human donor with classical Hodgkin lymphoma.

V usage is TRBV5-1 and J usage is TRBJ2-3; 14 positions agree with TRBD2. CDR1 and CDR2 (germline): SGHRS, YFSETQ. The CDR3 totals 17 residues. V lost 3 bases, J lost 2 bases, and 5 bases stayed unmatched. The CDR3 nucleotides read TGCGCCAGCAGCTCGCAGGGACTAGCGGGAGTCACAGATACGCAGTATTTT. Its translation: CASSSQGLAGVTDTQYF.

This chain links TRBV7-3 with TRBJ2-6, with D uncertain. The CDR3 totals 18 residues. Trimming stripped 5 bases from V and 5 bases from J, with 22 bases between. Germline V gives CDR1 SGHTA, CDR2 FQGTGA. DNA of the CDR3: TGTGCCAGCAGCCCCTATCAACGCTTACAAAGTCGGGCCAACGTCCTGACTTTC. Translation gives CASSPYQRLQSRANVLTF.

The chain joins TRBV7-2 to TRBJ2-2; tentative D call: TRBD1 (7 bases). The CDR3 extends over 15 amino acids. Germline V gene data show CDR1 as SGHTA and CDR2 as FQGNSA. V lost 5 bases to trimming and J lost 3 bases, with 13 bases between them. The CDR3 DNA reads TGTGCCAGCAGCATTCTCAGGGGGGACACCGGGGAGCTGTTTTTT. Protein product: CASSILRGDTGELFF.

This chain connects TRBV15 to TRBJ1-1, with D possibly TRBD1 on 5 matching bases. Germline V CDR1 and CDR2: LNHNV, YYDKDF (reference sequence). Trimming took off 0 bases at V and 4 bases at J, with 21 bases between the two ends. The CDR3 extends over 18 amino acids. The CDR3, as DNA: TGTGCCACCAGCAGAGATCTGATGTCAGGGACGTGGAGCACTGAAGCTTTCTTT. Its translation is CATSRDLMSGTWSTEAFF.

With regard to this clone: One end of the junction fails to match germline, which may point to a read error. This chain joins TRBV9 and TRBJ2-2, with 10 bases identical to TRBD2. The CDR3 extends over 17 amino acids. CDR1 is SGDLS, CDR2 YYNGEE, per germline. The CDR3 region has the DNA TGTGCCAGCAGCGCCGAGACTAGCGGGTATAAACACCGGGGAGCTGTTTTT. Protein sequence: CASSAETSGYKHRGAVF.

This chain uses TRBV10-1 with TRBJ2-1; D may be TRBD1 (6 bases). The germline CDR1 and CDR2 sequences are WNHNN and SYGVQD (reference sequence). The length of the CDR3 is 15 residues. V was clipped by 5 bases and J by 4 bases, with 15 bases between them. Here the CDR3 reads CASSKRQDRYNEQFF. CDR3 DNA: TGCGCCAGCAGTAAAAGACAGGATAGGTACAATGAGCAGTTCTTC.

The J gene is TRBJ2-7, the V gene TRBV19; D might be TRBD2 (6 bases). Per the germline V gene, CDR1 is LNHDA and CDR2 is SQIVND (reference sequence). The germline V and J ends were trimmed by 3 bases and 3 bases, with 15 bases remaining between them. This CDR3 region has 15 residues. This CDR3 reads CASSIRPTGGYEQYF. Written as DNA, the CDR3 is TGTGCCAGTAGTATCCGGCCAACCGGGGGCTACGAGCAGTACTTC.

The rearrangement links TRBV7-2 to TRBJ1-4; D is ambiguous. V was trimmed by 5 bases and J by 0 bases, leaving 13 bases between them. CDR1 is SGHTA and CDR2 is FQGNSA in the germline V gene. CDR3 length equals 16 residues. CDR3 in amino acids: CASSPTRTSTNEKLFF. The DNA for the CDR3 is TGTGCCAGCAGCCCGACCCGGACCTCAACTAATGAAAAACTGTTTTTT.

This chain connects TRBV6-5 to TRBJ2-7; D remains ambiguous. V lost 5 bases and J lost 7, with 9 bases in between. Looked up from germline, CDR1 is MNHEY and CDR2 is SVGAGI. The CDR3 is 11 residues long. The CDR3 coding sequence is TGTGCCAGCAGTCATCTCGGGGAGCAGTACTTC. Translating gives CASSHLGEQYF.

The CDR3 protein is CASRSTLGYTF. In DNA, the CDR3 is TGTGCCAGCAGGTCGACACTTGGCTACACCTTC. This chain links TRBV6-5 with TRBJ1-2; D remains unclear. Trimming stripped 6 bases from V and 7 bases from J, with 9 bases between. CDR3 length: 11 residues. Looked up from germline, CDR1 is MNHEY and CDR2 is SVGAGI.

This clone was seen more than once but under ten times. CDR3 region: CASSARTSATYEQYF. In nucleotides, the CDR3 is TGTGCCAGCAGTGCTCGGACTAGCGCTACCTACGAGCAGTACTTC. The chain uses TRBV28 and TRBJ2-7; TRBD2 matches 9 bases. The germline V gene encodes CDR1 MDHEN and CDR2 SYDVKM. There are 15 residues in the CDR3. Losses at the gene ends were 5 bases for V and 2 bases for J; bases not matched to a gene: 7.

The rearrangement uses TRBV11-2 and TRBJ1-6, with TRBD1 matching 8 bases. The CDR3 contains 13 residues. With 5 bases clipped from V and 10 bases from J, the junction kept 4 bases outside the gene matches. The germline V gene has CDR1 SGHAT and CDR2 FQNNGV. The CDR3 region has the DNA TGTGCCAGCAGCGGACAGGGTTTGTCACCCCTCCACTTT. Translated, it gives CASSGQGLSPLHF.

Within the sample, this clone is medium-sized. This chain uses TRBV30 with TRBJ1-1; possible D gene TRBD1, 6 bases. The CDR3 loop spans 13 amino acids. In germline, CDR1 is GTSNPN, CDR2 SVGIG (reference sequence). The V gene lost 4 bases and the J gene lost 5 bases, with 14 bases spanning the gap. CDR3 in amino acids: CAWTLDRRTEAFF. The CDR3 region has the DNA TGTGCCTGGACCTTAGACAGGCGTACTGAAGCTTTCTTT.

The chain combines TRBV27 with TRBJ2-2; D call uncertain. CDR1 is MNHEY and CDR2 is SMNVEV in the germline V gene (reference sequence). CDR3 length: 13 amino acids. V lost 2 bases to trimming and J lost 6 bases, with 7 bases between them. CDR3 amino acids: CASSLQQSGELFF. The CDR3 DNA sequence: TGTGCCAGCAGTTTACAGCAATCCGGGGAGCTGTTTTTT.

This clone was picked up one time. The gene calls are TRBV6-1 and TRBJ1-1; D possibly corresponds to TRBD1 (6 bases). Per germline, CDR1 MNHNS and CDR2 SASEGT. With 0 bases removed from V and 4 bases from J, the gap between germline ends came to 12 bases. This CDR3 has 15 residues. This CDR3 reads CASSEAPWGATEAFF. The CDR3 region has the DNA TGTGCCAGCAGTGAAGCGCCCTGGGGGGCCACTGAAGCTTTCTTT.

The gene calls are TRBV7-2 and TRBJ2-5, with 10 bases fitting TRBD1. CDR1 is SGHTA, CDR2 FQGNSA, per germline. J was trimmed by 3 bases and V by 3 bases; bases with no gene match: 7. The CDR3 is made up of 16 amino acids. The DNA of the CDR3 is TGTGCCAGCAGCTTCAACCGGGACAGGGGAAAAGAGACCCAGTACTTC. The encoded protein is CASSFNRDRGKETQYF.

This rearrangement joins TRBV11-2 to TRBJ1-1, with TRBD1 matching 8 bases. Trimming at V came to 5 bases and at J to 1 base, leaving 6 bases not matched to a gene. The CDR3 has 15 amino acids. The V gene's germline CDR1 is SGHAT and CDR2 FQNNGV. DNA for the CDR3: TGTGCCAGCAGCATAAAGACAGGGGCGAACACTGAAGCTTTCTTT. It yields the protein CASSIKTGANTEAFF.

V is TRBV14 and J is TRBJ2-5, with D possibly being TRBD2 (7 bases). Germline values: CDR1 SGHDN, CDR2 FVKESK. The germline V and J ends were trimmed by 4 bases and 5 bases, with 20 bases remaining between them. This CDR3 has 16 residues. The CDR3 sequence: CASSRTLGGPKETQYF. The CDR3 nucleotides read TGTGCCAGCAGCCGGACCTTGGGGGGGCCCAAGGAGACCCAGTACTTC.

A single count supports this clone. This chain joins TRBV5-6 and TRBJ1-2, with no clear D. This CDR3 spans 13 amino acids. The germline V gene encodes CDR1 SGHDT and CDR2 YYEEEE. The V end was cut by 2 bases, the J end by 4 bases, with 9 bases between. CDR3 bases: TGTGCCAGCAGCTTAACCCCCCCCTATGGCTACACCTTC. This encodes CASSLTPPYGYTF.

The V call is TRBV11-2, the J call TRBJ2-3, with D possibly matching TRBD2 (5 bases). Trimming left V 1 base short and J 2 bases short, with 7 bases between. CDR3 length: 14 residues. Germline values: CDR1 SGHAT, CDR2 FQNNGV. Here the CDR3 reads CASSLGAVTDTQYF. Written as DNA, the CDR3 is TGTGCCAGCAGCTTAGGAGCGGTCACAGATACGCAGTATTTT.

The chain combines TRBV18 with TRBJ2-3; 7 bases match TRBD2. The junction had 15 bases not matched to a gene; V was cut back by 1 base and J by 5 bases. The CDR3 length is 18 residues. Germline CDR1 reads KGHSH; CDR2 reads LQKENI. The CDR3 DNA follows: TGTGCCAGCTCACCACTCCGTAAAGGGAGGGATGGAGGAGATACGCAGTATTTT. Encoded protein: CASSPLRKGRDGGDTQYF.

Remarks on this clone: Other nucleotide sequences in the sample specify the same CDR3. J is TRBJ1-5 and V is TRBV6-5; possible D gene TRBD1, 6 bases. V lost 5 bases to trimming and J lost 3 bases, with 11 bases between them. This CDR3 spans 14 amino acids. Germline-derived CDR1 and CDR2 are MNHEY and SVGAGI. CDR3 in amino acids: CASSKGQFNQPQHF. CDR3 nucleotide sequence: TGTGCCAGCAGTAAAGGACAGTTCAATCAGCCCCAGCATTTT.

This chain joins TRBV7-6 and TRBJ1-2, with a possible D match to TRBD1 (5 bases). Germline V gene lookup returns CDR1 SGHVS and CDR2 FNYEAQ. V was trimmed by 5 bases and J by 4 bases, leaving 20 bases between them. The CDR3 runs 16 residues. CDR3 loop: CASSPPTVAQTYGYTF. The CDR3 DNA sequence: TGTGCCAGCAGCCCCCCGACAGTAGCCCAAACCTATGGCTACACCTTC. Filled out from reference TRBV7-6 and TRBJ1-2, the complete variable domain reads GAGVSQSPRYKVTKRGQDVALRCDPISGHVSLYWYRQALGQGPEFLTYFNYEAQQDKSGLPNDRFSAERPEGSISTLTIQRTEQRDSAMYRCASSPPTVAQTYGYTFGSGTRLTVV.

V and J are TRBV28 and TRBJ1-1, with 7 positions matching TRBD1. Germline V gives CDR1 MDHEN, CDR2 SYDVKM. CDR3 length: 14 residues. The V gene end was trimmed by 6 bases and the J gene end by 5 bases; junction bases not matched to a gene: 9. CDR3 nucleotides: TGTGCCAGCAGCAGGGGGATTTCGGCGACTGAAGCTTTCTTT. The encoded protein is CASSRGISATEAFF.

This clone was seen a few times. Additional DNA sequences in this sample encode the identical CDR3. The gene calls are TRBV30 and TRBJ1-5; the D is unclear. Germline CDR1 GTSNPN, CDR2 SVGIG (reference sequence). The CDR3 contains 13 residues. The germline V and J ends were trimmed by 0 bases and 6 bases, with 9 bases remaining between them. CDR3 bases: TGTGCCTGGAGTGTCGCGGGAGGTCAGCCCCAGCATTTT. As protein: CAWSVAGGQPQHF.

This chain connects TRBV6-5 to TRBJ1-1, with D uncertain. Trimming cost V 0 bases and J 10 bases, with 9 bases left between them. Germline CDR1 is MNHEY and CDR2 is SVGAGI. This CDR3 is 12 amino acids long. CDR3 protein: CASSYSREGAFF. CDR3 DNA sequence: TGTGCCAGCAGTTACTCGAGGGAGGGAGCTTTCTTT.